This is a list of T cell receptor beta chains from one sample in a study of beta chain features in type 1 diabetes. Profiling relied on immunoSEQ multiplex PCR, and the TCRdb table lists in-frame clones only, not all of them. The sample has 330,000 or so clones; around 12% are singletons. Source material: naive CD4+ T cells from blood. The receptors come from a woman aged 18-29 years with type 1 diabetes. The CDR3 runs from the conserved cysteine through the conserved F or W. The order of the fields is V gene, clone size, CDR3 protein. Clone size is stated in some rows and not others, as once, few, many or a class when expanded.

TRBV5-1,-,CASSSVGGSYNEQFF
TRBV19,-,CASTTGGTGNYGYTF
TRBV6-6,-,CASTVASGVNEQFF
TRBV7-9,few,CASSPPGGRDEQYF
TRBV7-9,few,CASTSNRVSEKLFF
TRBV7-9,few,CASSLGNQFTDTQYF
TRBV5-1,few,CASSKSSGGPQETQYF
TRBV18,few,CASSPGTGSYEQYF
TRBV7-2,few,CASSRTSYEQFF
TRBV7-2,-,CASSFLETQYF
TRBV4-3,few,CASSRYLETSGIYTDTQYF
TRBV6-5,few,CASSYSQGHLQETQYF
TRBV10-2,few,CASRAGQGPYEQYF
TRBV4-2,few,CASSQGTSAYEQYF
TRBV6-5,-,CASSSGDGGELFF
TRBV6-5,-,CASSLDRGSYNEQFF
TRBV29-1,-,CSVPAGSSYEQYF
TRBV7-9,-,CASTPGQRPTGELFF
TRBV18,few,CASSPPRGGARDETQYF
TRBV7-9,-,CASSLVPAGGGAKNIQYF
TRBV7-3,few,CASSYTTNNEQFF
TRBV2,-,CASSQFTGPYEQYF
TRBV15,few,CATSSIDRGTALVEQFF
TRBV29-1,-,CSVGQLRTEAFF
TRBV6-6,-,CASSRPGVGELFF
TRBV30,few,CAWSTQGWQPQHF
TRBV6-5,few,CASSYRQSGELFF
TRBV7-8,-,CASSPRGRRGYEQYF
TRBV4-3,once,CASSQHPTSGGLTDTQYF
TRBV5-1,-,CASRGHSGYNEQFF
TRBV5-6,-,CASSARTGLNTEAFF
TRBV15,few,CATSRDNGGLDTQYF
TRBV23-1,few,CASTAPAGQKLNQPQHF
TRBV14,-,CASSRNQGAWGYTF
TRBV10-3,few,CAIAWREGPREQFF
TRBV25-1,few,CASSAERVNTEAFF
TRBV5-4,-,CASSLRLAGVNTDTQYF
TRBV11-3,-,CASRGTGSNTGELFF
TRBV4-3,few,CASSREPAGQENYGYTF
TRBV29-1,-,CSADRGSTGELFF
TRBV5-4,few,CASSRGGENNEQFF
TRBV19,-,CASSSASGRTYNEQFF
TRBV30,-,CAWRTQGAPYEQYF
TRBV10-3,few,CATQQGNTDTQYF
TRBV11-2,-,CASSLMWGDNEQFF